The 16 T cell receptor beta chains in this list originate from one sample, sequenced in a study of identical twins. TCRdb itself ran the 5' RACE reads through MiXCR, one entry per CDR3 protein. The sample records hundreds of thousands of distinct CDR3 sequences, roughly 6% being singletons. Sequenced: naive T cells sorted from blood. These receptors all come from a man aged 18 to 30 in good health.

This clonotype has ten or more counts. CDR3 residues: CSARSTSAGSYEQYF. The CDR3 DNA reads as TGCAGTGCTAGATCGACTAGCGCTGGGTCCTACGAGCAGTACTTC. This chain links TRBV20-1 with TRBJ2-7; 8 bases map to TRBD2. CDR3 length: 15 residues. CDR1 and CDR2 from the germline V gene are DFQATT and SNEGSKA (reference sequence). V shed 2 bases and J 1 base; nucleotides not matched to a gene: 7.

At least ten counts were recorded for this clonotype. This chain joins TRBV12-3 or TRBV12-4 and TRBJ2-1, with TRBD2 matching 11 bases. V was pared by 4 bases and J by 3 bases, with 2 bases of the junction left unmatched. The CDR3 runs to 15 residues. CDR3 loop: CASSSGLADYNEQFF. The CDR3 region has the DNA TGTGCCAGCAGTTCGGGACTAGCGGACTACAATGAGCAGTTCTTC.

This clonotype was counted a few times. This chain joins TRBV2 and TRBJ2-7; D gene uncertain. V was cut by 8 bases and J by 3 bases, with 8 bases left in between. Germline loops: CDR1 SNHLY, CDR2 FYNNEI. This CDR3 has 11 residues. The CDR3 reads CASSNIYEQYF. CDR3 DNA: TGTGCCAGCTCGAACATCTACGAGCAGTACTTC.

About this clonotype itself: The conserved final phenylalanine or tryptophan is absent from the CDR3, which likely points to a read error. The chain joins TRBV4-1 to TRBJ1-4; 8 positions match TRBD1. The germline gives CDR1 MGHRA, CDR2 YSYEKL. This CDR3 spans 16 amino acids. Germline trimming cut 2 bases from V and 2 bases from J; bases unmatched to any gene: 4. CDR3: CASSQPYRGTNEKLFY. The CDR3 nucleotides read TGCGCCAGCAGCCAACCCTACAGGGGGACTAATGAAAAACTGTTTTAT.

This chain uses TRBV29-1 with TRBJ2-7; D possibly matches TRBD1 or TRBD2 (5 bases each). CDR1 and CDR2 from the germline V gene are SQVTM and ANQGSEA. The germline V and J ends were trimmed by 4 bases and 5 bases, with 15 bases remaining between them. The CDR3 runs to 13 residues. The CDR3 is CSVGGTLRDEQYF. CDR3 nucleotide sequence: TGCAGCGTTGGGGGGACCCTGAGGGACGAGCAGTACTTC.

This clonotype appeared a few times. V usage is TRBV6-1 and J usage is TRBJ1-4; tentative D call: TRBD1 (6 bases). The germline V gene encodes CDR1 MNHNS and CDR2 SASEGT. The V and J ends lost 3 bases and 7 bases respectively, with 12 bases between them. This CDR3 spans 14 amino acids. In DNA form, the CDR3 reads TGTGCCAGCAGTGAGGACAGTGGTGCTGAAAAACTGTTTTTT. This codes for CASSEDSGAEKLFF.

This clonotype was seen many times. The V call is TRBV4-2, the J call TRBJ2-7; 11 nucleotides match TRBD2. V gave up 0 bases and J gave up 3 bases; unmatched junction bases: 1. Germline assignment: CDR1 LGHNA and CDR2 YNFKEQ. This CDR3 is 15 amino acids long. The CDR3 region is CASSQETSGVYEQYF. The CDR3 nucleotides are TGTGCCAGCAGCCAAGAGACTAGCGGGGTCTACGAGCAGTACTTC.

This clonotype was seen more than once but under ten times. J is TRBJ2-2 and V is TRBV30; D is undetermined. Looked up from germline, CDR1 is GTSNPN and CDR2 is SVGIG (reference sequence). Trimming shortened V by 0 bases and J by 6 bases, and 8 bases separated the two germline ends. This CDR3 region has 13 residues. In nucleotides, the CDR3 is TGTGCCTGGAGTGTGGGCTTCCCCGGGGAGCTGTTTTTT. This translates into CAWSVGFPGELFF.

The chain joins TRBV11-2 to TRBJ2-7; D may be TRBD1 (6 bases). CDR3 length: 15 residues. The V end lost 3 bases, the J end lost 3 bases, and 15 bases lay between the germline ends. CDR1 and CDR2 (germline): SGHAT, FQNNGV. CDR3 in DNA: TGTGCCAGCAGCTTGGTCCGGGACAACAACTACGAGCAGTACTTC. Translating gives CASSLVRDNNYEQYF. Together with reference TRBV11-2 and TRBJ2-7, the CDR3 gives the full variable domain: EAGVAQSPRYKIIEKRQSVAFWCNPISGHATLYWYQQILGQGPKLLIQFQNNGVVDDSQLPKDRFSAERLKGVDSTLKIQPAKLEDSAVYLCASSLVRDNNYEQYFGPGTRLTVT.

The table lists this clonotype with a few counts. The V call is TRBV20-1, the J call TRBJ2-3; D could derive from TRBD1 or TRBD2 (5 bases each). With 5 bases removed from V and 1 base from J, the gap between germline ends came to 13 bases. From germline, CDR1 is DFQATT and CDR2 SNEGSKA (reference sequence). There are 14 residues in the CDR3. The DNA of the CDR3 is TGCAGTGCTCCGCCGCTGGGGGGCACAGATACGCAGTATTTT. The encoded protein is CSAPPLGGTDTQYF.

This clonotype was counted only a few times. The rearrangement uses TRBV5-1 and TRBJ1-3; D gene uncertain. With 1 base removed from V and 1 base from J, the gap between germline ends came to 9 bases. This CDR3 region has 15 residues. Germline-derived CDR1 and CDR2 are SGHRS and YFSETQ. The CDR3 DNA reads as TGCGCCAGCAGCTTGTTCCCGTCTTCTGGAAACACCATATATTTT. Translating gives CASSLFPSSGNTIYF.

This clonotype was seen repeatedly, ten times or more. The V and J genes are TRBV29-1 and TRBJ2-1; 10 nucleotides line up with TRBD2. The germline CDR1 and CDR2 sequences are SQVTM and ANQGSEA. V trimming: 7 bases; J trimming: 0 bases; junction bases outside the gene matches: 6. There are 15 residues in the CDR3. CDR3 nucleotide sequence: TGCAGCGGGAACCTAGCGGGAGTCTCCTACAATGAGCAGTTCTTC. Translating gives CSGNLAGVSYNEQFF.

Regarding this clonotype: A clone one base away is much larger, so this may be a read error. The missing conserved phenylalanine or tryptophan at the end of this CDR3 makes a read error likely. The chain employs TRBV10-3 and TRBJ2-1, with D possibly called TRBD1 or TRBD2 (5 bases each). CDR1 is ENHRY, CDR2 SYGVKD, per germline. The CDR3 totals 17 residues. V was pared by 0 bases and J by 2 bases, with 14 bases between. As DNA, the CDR3 is TGTGCCATCAGTGAGTCGGGGACCTTCTTTGCCTACAATGAGCAGTTCTCC. It yields the protein CAISESGTFFAYNEQFS.

The V and J genes are TRBV5-5 and TRBJ1-2; perhaps TRBD1 as D (6 bases). The CDR3 is 15 residues long. Trimming stripped 4 bases from V and 3 bases from J, with 16 bases between. CDR1 and CDR2 from the germline V gene are SGHKS and YYEKEE (reference sequence). CDR3 DNA sequence: TGTGCCAGCAGCGACCTCGGGGGCGGATACTATGGCTACACCTTC. Residues: CASSDLGGGYYGYTF.

This clonotype has a count of ten or more. The gene calls are TRBV2 and TRBJ2-1; possible D gene TRBD1, 6 bases. Germline CDR1 reads SNHLY; CDR2 reads FYNNEI. The CDR3 contains 13 residues. V was shortened by 8 bases and J by 7 bases, with 15 bases between the two germline ends. The CDR3 reads CASQQGLFNEQFF. The CDR3 nucleotides read TGTGCCAGCCAACAGGGCTTGTTTAATGAGCAGTTCTTC.

This clonotype was seen ten or more times. V is TRBV29-1 and J is TRBJ2-7; 14 bases map to TRBD2. This CDR3 has 13 amino acids. With 8 bases clipped from V and 3 bases from J, the junction kept 3 bases outside the gene matches. The germline V gene has CDR1 SQVTM and CDR2 ANQGSEA. In DNA form, the CDR3 reads TGCAGCACCGGGACTAGCGGGAGCTACGAGCAGTACTTC. Its translation is CSTGTSGSYEQYF.